This note documents a single T cell receptor (beta chain) sequence. The entry originates in a study of blood T cell repertoires in COVID-19. Study-level information: There were acute and convalescent COVID-19 samples, and they came from the United States, Italy and Spain. PBMCs, B-cell-depleted T cells, or T cells were the source of the cDNA or gDNA that made up the material.

In the authors' methods: For nucleated cells, counts were estimated from reference gene primer amplification. Profiled with immunoSEQ multiplex PCR; TCRdb holds only in-frame clones, not every one. The V and J calls and clone size were taken over from that table, and D and trimming were inferred from the DNA. Among 70,000 to 95,000 clones listed, roughly 88% were seen once. Germline CDR1 reads SQVTM; CDR2 reads ANQGSEA. CDR3 length equals 17 residues. V gave up 7 bases and J gave up 4 bases; unmatched junction bases: 16. This receptor was identified in a man in his 70s with acute or convalescent COVID-19. The sequenced material came from peripheral blood. The chain uses TRBV29-1 and TRBJ2-1; 10 bases align to TRBD2. The CDR3 here is CSASGERGGTGYNEQFF. For the CDR3, the DNA is TGCAGCGCTTCGGGGGAGCGGGGGGGTACGGGATACAATGAGCAGTTCTTC.